These T cell receptor beta chains were read from a single sample in a study of blood T cell repertoires in COVID-19. Measured with immunoSEQ multiplex PCR; TCRdb has only the in-frame clones, and not every one. There are around 250,000 clones in the sample; roughly nine tenths occur only once, and around 1.5% lies in the top ten. The sequenced material came from peripheral blood. Receptors originate from a woman aged 55-70 years who had recovered from COVID-19. Both conserved end residues are part of each CDR3. The D gene is left open where the match is weak. Clone size, where shown, is once, few, many, or a class for clones that have expanded.

TRBJ2-3,TRBV12-5,TRBD1,few,TGTGCTAGTGGTTCGAAATCGGGACAGGCTAGCACAGATACGCAGTATTTT,CASGSKSGQASTDTQYF
TRBJ1-4,TRBV21-1,.,few,TGTGCCAGCAGCAAAAGGGAAGGGGGCCCCTCAAGAAAACTGTTTTTT,CASSKREGGPSRKLFF
TRBJ2-1,TRBV7-3,TRBD2,.,TGTGCCAGCAGCCTTACGGGGGGGCCGGGTGAGCAGTTCTTC,CASSLTGGPGEQFF
TRBJ1-2,TRBV3-1/TRBV3-2,.,once,TGTGCCAGCAGCCAAGGCCTGGACATTCGGTATGGCTACACCTTC,CASSQGLDIRYGYTF
TRBJ1-1,TRBV7-9,.,.,TGTGCCAGCAGCTCCCGAGGGACACTAATGAACACTGAAGCTTTCTTT,CASSSRGTLMNTEAFF
TRBJ1-2,TRBV6-5,.,.,TGTGCCAGCAGTTACCCACGGGAGGTCAGGGCCGGCGGCTACACCTTC,CASSYPREVRAGGYTF
TRBJ2-5,TRBV7-8,TRBD2,.,TGTGCCAGCAGCTTAGCGCTAGCGGGGGGCGCTCGGACCCAGTACTTC,CASSLALAGGARTQYF
TRBJ2-6,TRBV4-3,.,.,TGCGCCAGCAGCCAAGCCAGGAATTCTGCTGGGGCCAACGTCCTGACTTTC,CASSQARNSAGANVLTF
TRBJ2-7,TRBV3-1/TRBV3-2,.,.,TGTGCCAGCAGCCTCATTCCGGGACACGGCTCCTACGAGCAGTACTTC,CASSLIPGHGSYEQYF
TRBJ2-7,TRBV19,.,.,TGTGCCAGTAGTAACCAGGGGAAAGCCTACGAGCAGTACTTC,CASSNQGKAYEQYF
TRBJ1-2,TRBV24-1,TRBD1,.,TGTGCCACCAGTGCCCTGGACAGGGGCTACTATGGCTACACCTTC,CATSALDRGYYGYTF
TRBJ2-5,TRBV5-1,TRBD2,.,TGCGCCAGCAGCTCCAGGACTAGCGGGGGGGCCTGGGAGACCCAGTACTTC,CASSSRTSGGAWETQYF
TRBJ1-6,TRBV5-1,.,.,TGCGCCAGCAGCGAAGTTAGCTCCTATAATTCACCCCTCCACTTT,CASSEVSSYNSPLHF
TRBJ1-2,TRBV3-1/TRBV3-2,.,.,TGTGCCAGCAGCCAAGCCACGGGTAACTATGGCTACACCTTC,CASSQATGNYGYTF
TRBJ1-5,TRBV6-5,TRBD1,.,TGTGCCAGCAGTTACTCCGGGACAGGTAATCAGCCCCAGCATTTT,CASSYSGTGNQPQHF
TRBJ2-1,TRBV27,TRBD2,.,TGTGCCAGCACCATTGGACTAGCGGGGGGGGGAAATGAGCAGTTCTTC,CASTIGLAGGGNEQFF
TRBJ2-3,TRBV14,.,.,TGTGCCAGCAGCCCGACTCGCACAGATACGCAGTATTTT,CASSPTRTDTQYF
TRBJ1-6,TRBV18,.,.,TGTGCCAGCTCCGCCGGGGGGGGACTCTATAATTCACCCCTCCACTTT,CASSAGGGLYNSPLHF
TRBJ2-2,TRBV5-3,.,.,TGTGCCAGAAGCTTGAAGATCGTCGGACTGAACACCGGGGAGCTGTTTTTT,CARSLKIVGLNTGELFF
TRBJ1-5,TRBV28,.,.,TGTGCCACGCCGAACAGGGATCCCAATCAGCCCCAGCATTTT,CATPNRDPNQPQHF
TRBJ1-3,TRBV6-2/TRBV6-3,.,.,TGTGCCAGCAGTCGCATCGCTAGGAGCTCTGGAAACACCATATATTTT,CASSRIARSSGNTIYF
TRBJ1-2,TRBV29-1,.,.,TGCAGCGTTGTTAGGGGCATGAACTCTGCTGGCTACACCTTC,CSVVRGMNSAGYTF
TRBJ2-3,TRBV3-1/TRBV3-2,TRBD2,.,TGTGCCAGCAGCCGCAAGACTAGCGGGGTAAACACAGATACGCAGTATTTT,CASSRKTSGVNTDTQYF
TRBJ1-6,TRBV7-9,.,.,TGTGCCAGCAGCCCCTGGCAGGCAGGTCTGTCACCCCTCCACTTT,CASSPWQAGLSPLHF
TRBJ2-7,TRBV19,TRBD2,.,TGTGCCAGTAGTAACCTAGCGGGGAGCTTTTACGAGCAGTACTTC,CASSNLAGSFYEQYF
TRBJ1-5,TRBV28,.,.,TGTGCCAGCCTCCCTGGACAGCACAATCAGCCCCAGCATTTT,CASLPGQHNQPQHF
TRBJ2-1,TRBV6-2/TRBV6-3,.,few,TGTGCCAGCAGTTACTCGAGGTTGGTGACAGTCCAGTTCTTC,CASSYSRLVTVQFF
TRBJ2-2,TRBV27,.,.,TGTGCCAGCAGTTTAGCCGGGACTTACACCGGGGAGCTGTTTTTT,CASSLAGTYTGELFF
TRBJ1-2,TRBV4-1,.,.,TGCGCCAGCAGCCAAGGGGGCGCAGGGCTGGTAAAGGGCTACACCTTC,CASSQGGAGLVKGYTF
TRBJ2-3,TRBV5-1,TRBD2,.,TGCGCCAGCAGCCCTGCTCCTAGCGGGGCTAGCACAGATACGCAGTATTTT,CASSPAPSGASTDTQYF
TRBJ2-1,TRBV6-1,.,.,TGTGCCAGCAGTGAATTCCTAGGGAGTGGTTACAATGAGCAGTTCTTC,CASSEFLGSGYNEQFF
TRBJ1-2,TRBV6-5,.,.,TGTGCCAGCAGCCGGACACCAAACACCCATGGCTACACCTTC,CASSRTPNTHGYTF
TRBJ2-3,TRBV28,TRBD2,.,TGTGCCAGCAGTCCCTTTAGCGGGGGGGCCACAGATACGCAGTATTTT,CASSPFSGGATDTQYF
TRBJ2-1,TRBV24-1,TRBD2,.,TGTGCCACCAGTGATTTAGGGACTAGCCCCTACAATGAGCAGTTCTTC,CATSDLGTSPYNEQFF
TRBJ2-7,TRBV25-1,.,.,TGTGCCAGCAGTGAATATAGGGCACGGGGGGCGCAGGCCTACGAGCAGTACTTC,CASSEYRARGAQAYEQYF
TRBJ2-5,TRBV7-2,.,.,TGTGCCAGCAGCCAAGGACCCCTGGGGGCCCAAGAGACCCAGTACTTC,CASSQGPLGAQETQYF
TRBJ1-5,TRBV28,.,.,TGTGCCAGCAGGCCGACAGTCCTCAATCAGCCCCAGCATTTT,CASRPTVLNQPQHF
TRBJ2-1,TRBV4-3,.,.,TGCGCCAGCAGCCAAGGAGGCCTCACCTACAATGAGCAGTTCTTC,CASSQGGLTYNEQFF
TRBJ1-5,TRBV6-4,.,.,TGTGCCAGCAGTGCGGACAGCTATAGCAATCAGCCCCAGCATTTT,CASSADSYSNQPQHF
TRBJ2-7,TRBV5-1,TRBD1,.,TGCGCCAGCAGCTACGGGACAGATTTGGGCTACGAGCAGTACTTC,CASSYGTDLGYEQYF